Included here is one T cell receptor beta chain sequence, with context. It lacks a known antigen. No clone much larger than this one lies a single base away; base qualities are absent. This specimen comes from a study of Ad26.COV2.S vaccination and SARS-CoV-2 variants (dated by TCRdb to the early 2020s). Context from the whole study: Donors in the vaccine arm were drawn from COV1001, a multicentre, randomized, double-blind, placebo-controlled phase I-IIa trial testing Ad26.COV2.S in healthy adults. Blinding of investigators to trial group allocation was maintained during experiments and outcome assessment. A total of around 32 samples were included in the TCR-sequenced set, comprising roughly 20 Ad26.COV2.S vaccine recipients, 5 placebo recipients and 8 SARS-CoV-2 convalescent individuals. Ad26.COV2.S was administered intramuscularly at 5 x 10^10 or 1 x 10^11 viral particles, either as a single shot or as two shots given 56 days apart. Trial participants were randomized into five groups of five: low-dose or high-dose Ad26.COV2.S given once or twice, or placebo on both occasions. TCRbeta repertoire sequencing served as the tool for gauging how specific and how broad the SARS-CoV-2-reactive T cell receptors were following Ad26.COV2.S vaccination. Broader findings and caveats from the paper: It was noted by the authors that total T cell responses may have been underestimated by the TCR breadth and depth analyses. The study lacked the statistical power to compare responses across vaccine doses or regimens. Vaccine and placebo recipients had similar non-spike TCR breadth, a finding consistent with the vaccine containing only spike. Ad26.COV2.S recipients had higher spike-specific TCR breadth than placebo recipients (P = 0.0014). After vaccination, substantial breadth of spike-specific CD8+ and CD4+ T cell responses was reported.

The immunoSEQ Assay was used to sequence TCRbeta CDR3 regions. After extraction, genomic DNA underwent amplification by bias-controlled multiplex PCR, followed by high-throughput sequencing. Processing in the source paper ran as follows. Collapsing and filtering of sequences were performed to quantify the absolute abundance of each unique TCRbeta CDR3 region. Usable DNA was measured by amplifying reference genes present in all nucleated cells, and TCRbeta template counts were normalized to that usable DNA to estimate T cell fraction. Repertoire TCRs were annotated as SARS-CoV-2-specific by exact matching of V gene, CDR3 amino acid sequence and J gene to a known reactive TCR set. The reference SARS-CoV-2 TCR set came from MIRA and was filtered for enrichment in COVID-19-positive ImmuneCODE repertoires, removing public or cross-reactive TCRs. Based on the MIRA antigens, annotated TCRs were further analysed at the level of specific ORF or position within ORF. Breadth was defined as annotated unique rearrangements over total unique productive rearrangements; depth was the summed frequency of those rearrangements. Two-sided Wilcoxon rank-sum tests were used to compare TCR breadth between groups. Held by TCRdb, this immuneACCESS table contains in-frame sequences only and omits some clones. Under half of the omission traces to an unresolved V gene where checked; the cause of the rest is unknown. V and J calls and clone size are as listed in that table; D and trimming were resolved from the DNA. For this sample there are approximately 480,000 clones; approximately 88% appear just once. Together, the top ten hold more than 10% of the sample.

Germline trimming amounts to 7 bases on V and 6 bases on J, with 10 as the count of junction bases outside the gene matches. CDR1 is given as SGDLS and CDR2 as YYNGEE, both from the germline V gene. The CDR3 numbers 15 residues from cysteine through phenylalanine. The DNA shown is the 45-base CDR3, in frame from base 1. The label giving this sample's treatment or condition can be read as: some 20 received Ad26.COV2.S at low or high dose, single or two shots; roughly five received placebo; per-sample allocation not given. Repertoires of vaccine and placebo recipients were sequenced from samples collected on day 63 after the first injection. Between 29 July and 7 August 2020, Cohort 1b enrolled about 27 adults aged 18-55 years at one site in Boston, USA. Ad26.COV2.S was a replication-incompetent adenovirus type 26 vector that expressed a prefusion-stabilized SARS-CoV-2 spike protein derived from the original Wuhan strain.

This chain is built from TRBV9 and TRBJ2-3; 11 bases in the middle match TRBD2. The clonotype comes from a person aged 18-65 years who received the Ad26.COV2.S COVID-19 vaccine or a placebo. The sample here was peripheral blood, taken in a trial of Ad26.COV2.S vaccine versus placebo. CDR3 sequence: CASAKGTSGLDTQYF. Here is the DNA: TGTGCCAGCGCTAAAGGGACTAGCGGATTGGATACGCAGTATTTT.